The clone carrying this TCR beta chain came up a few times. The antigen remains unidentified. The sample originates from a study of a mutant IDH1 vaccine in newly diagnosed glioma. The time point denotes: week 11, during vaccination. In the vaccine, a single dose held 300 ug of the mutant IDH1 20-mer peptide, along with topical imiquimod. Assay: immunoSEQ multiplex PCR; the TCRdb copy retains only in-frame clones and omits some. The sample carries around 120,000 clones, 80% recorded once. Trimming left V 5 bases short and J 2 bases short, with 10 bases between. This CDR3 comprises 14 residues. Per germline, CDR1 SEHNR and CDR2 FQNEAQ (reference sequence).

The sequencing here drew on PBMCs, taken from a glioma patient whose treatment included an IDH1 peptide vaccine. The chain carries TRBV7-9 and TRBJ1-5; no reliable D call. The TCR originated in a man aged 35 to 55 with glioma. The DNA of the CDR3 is TGTGCCAGCAGCCTTCCGGGTGGCAATCAGCCCCAGCATTTT. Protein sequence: CASSLPGGNQPQHF.